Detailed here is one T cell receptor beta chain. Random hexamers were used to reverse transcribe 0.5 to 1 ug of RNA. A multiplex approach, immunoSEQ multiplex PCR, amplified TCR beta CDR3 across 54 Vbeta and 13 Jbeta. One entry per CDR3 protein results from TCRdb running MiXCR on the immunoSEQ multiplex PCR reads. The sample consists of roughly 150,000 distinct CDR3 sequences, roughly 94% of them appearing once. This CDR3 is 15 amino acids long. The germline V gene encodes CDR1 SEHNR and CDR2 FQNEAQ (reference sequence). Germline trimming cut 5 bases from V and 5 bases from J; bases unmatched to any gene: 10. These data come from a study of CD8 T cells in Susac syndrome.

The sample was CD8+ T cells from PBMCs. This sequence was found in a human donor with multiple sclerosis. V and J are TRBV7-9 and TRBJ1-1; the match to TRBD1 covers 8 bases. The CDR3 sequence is CASSTRLQGETEAFF. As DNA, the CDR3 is TGTGCCAGCAGCACCCGGTTACAGGGGGAAACTGAAGCTTTCTTT.